These 7 T cell receptor beta chains came from one sample sequenced in a study of T cells in Graves' hyperthyroidism and ophthalmopathy. The CDR3 regions of TCR beta were amplified from RNA transcripts. In the first-round RT-PCR of the TCR CDR3, the HTBI primer set was used. MiXCR, run by TCRdb on the multiplex PCR reads, gives a single entry per CDR3 protein. The data hold about 640,000 distinct CDR3 sequences, with under 25% observed a single time. Source material: blood. The source is a man aged 25-45 years with Graves' ophthalmopathy.

The V call is TRBV11-2, the J call TRBJ1-1; the D gene is possibly TRBD1 (6 bases). Between the trimmed V and J ends, which lost 7 bases and 0 bases, there was a span of 21 bases. The CDR3 consists of 17 residues. CDR1 and CDR2 (germline): SGHAT, FQNNGV. The CDR3 DNA reads as TGTGCCAGCAAAACTTCCTACAGGGAAGTCATGAACACTGAAGCTTTCTTT. It is translated as CASKTSYREVMNTEAFF.

The gene calls are TRBV6-9 and TRBJ1-4, with a weak D call TRBD1 (5 bases). Trimming pared 3 bases from V and 10 bases from J, leaving 15 bases between. The CDR3 sequence is 14 residues long. In germline, CDR1 is MNHGY, CDR2 SVAAGI. The CDR3 spells CASSYGGASGKLFF. CDR3 in DNA: TGTGCCAGCAGTTACGGAGGGGCCAGTGGAAAACTGTTTTTT.

This clonotype was recorded a few times. The chain carries TRBV29-1 and TRBJ2-3; the D gene is possibly TRBD2 (5 bases). V gave up 7 bases and J gave up 4 bases, with 24 bases separating them. In germline, CDR1 is SQVTM, CDR2 ANQGSEA. The CDR3 loop spans 16 amino acids. The CDR3 nucleotides are TGCAGCGCCTTCGGGGTCGCCGACGTCGGGCCAGATACGCAGTATTTT. Translating it yields CSAFGVADVGPDTQYF.

The genes are TRBV28 and TRBJ2-5; 8 nucleotides agree with TRBD1. V dropped 6 bases and J dropped 7; count of bases not matched to a gene: 19. The CDR3 loop spans 17 amino acids. The germline gives CDR1 MDHEN, CDR2 SYDVKM. The CDR3 protein is CASSSSPLDRASVTQYF. CDR3 DNA sequence: TGTGCCAGCAGCTCAAGTCCCCTGGACAGGGCTTCGGTGACCCAGTACTTC.

In this sample, this clonotype turned up a few times. The V and J genes are TRBV20-1 and TRBJ2-1; D gene ambiguous. CDR3 length: 15 amino acids. V was pared by 2 bases and J by 4 bases, with 15 bases between. Per germline, CDR1 DFQATT and CDR2 SNEGSKA (reference sequence). The DNA of the CDR3 is TGCAGTGCTAGATCCCCGGAATCAGCTTACAATGAGCAGTTCTTC. Translated, it gives CSARSPESAYNEQFF.

Many counts were recorded for this clonotype. The chain has TRBV30 and TRBJ2-1; 14 nucleotides align to TRBD2. With 5 bases clipped from V and 9 bases from J, the junction kept 3 bases outside the gene matches. Germline lookup yields CDR1 GTSNPN and CDR2 SVGIG (reference sequence). The CDR3 sequence is 13 residues long. In nucleotides, the CDR3 is TGTGCCTGGGGACTAGCGGGAGGCGGTGAGCAGTTCTTC. Protein sequence: CAWGLAGGGEQFF.

The gene calls are TRBV10-2 and TRBJ1-5; no clear D. Germline V gives CDR1 WSHSY, CDR2 SAAADI. Trimming removed 0 bases from V and 6 bases from J, with 9 bases in between. The CDR3 contains 14 residues. DNA of the CDR3: TGCGCCAGCAGTGAGTCGGCAGGATCTCAGCCCCAGCATTTT. Protein product: CASSESAGSQPQHF.